This TCR beta chain was captured by sequencing in a study of response to subunit inactivated influenza vaccine. Regarding the study as a whole: The authors offered the suggestion that each seasonal influenza vaccination recruits few new T cells.

Germline-derived CDR1 and CDR2 are MNHNS and SASEGT. The CDR3 is made up of 15 amino acids. In regard to this clonotype: Antigen: not known. At one of its ends the junction is not consistent with the germline gene, which may arise from a read error.

TCRdb independently ran MiXCR on the RT-PCR reads; one entry per CDR3 protein. The top ten clones hold roughly a tenth of a sample with around 540,000 distinct CDR3 sequences, 12% of them seen once. The TCR was taken from a man over 45 who received an inactivated influenza vaccine. V usage is TRBV6-1 and J usage is TRBJ2-2; 8 bases match TRBD2. The sample was PBMCs from blood, taken on the day of vaccination. The CDR3 bases are TGTGCCAGCAGCCGTAGCGGGACCCTGGCCGGGGAGCCGTTTTTT. This sequence encodes CASSRSGTLAGEPFF.